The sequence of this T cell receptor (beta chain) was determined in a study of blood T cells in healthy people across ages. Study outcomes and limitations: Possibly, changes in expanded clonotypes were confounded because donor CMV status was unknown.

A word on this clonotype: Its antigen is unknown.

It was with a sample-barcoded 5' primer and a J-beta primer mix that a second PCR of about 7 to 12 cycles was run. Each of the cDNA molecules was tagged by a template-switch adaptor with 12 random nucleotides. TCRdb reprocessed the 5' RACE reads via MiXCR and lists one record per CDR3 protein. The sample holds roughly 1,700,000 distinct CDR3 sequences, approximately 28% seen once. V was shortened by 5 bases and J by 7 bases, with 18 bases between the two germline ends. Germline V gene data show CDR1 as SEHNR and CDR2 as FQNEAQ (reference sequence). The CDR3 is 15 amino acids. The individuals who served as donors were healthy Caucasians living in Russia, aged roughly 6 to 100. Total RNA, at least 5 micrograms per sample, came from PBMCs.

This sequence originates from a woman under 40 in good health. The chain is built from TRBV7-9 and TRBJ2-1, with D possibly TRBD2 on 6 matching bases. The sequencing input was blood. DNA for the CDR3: TGTGCCAGCAGCGAGAAGGCGCGGGGTTGGAATGAGCAGTTCTTC. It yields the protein CASSEKARGWNEQFF.